The present T cell receptor (beta chain) was sequenced within a study of CD8 T cells in ankylosing spondylitis. Points from the study as a whole: Clones linked to the disease showed a CD8+ phenotype. They occurred at relatively low frequencies in peripheral blood. Prior literature has documented some motif variants in synovial fluid and blood from reactive arthritis.

Each TCR beta library was made by quantitative 5'-RACE that incorporated molecular barcodes. Via MiXCR, TCRdb re-called the 5' RACE reads, giving one row per CDR3 protein. The table includes approximately 220,000 distinct CDR3 sequences, over 9.5% detected once. This clonotype was counted between two and nine times. Its antigen is unknown. The source material was blood, either unsorted or a sorted T cell fraction (not recorded which). This receptor was taken from a male donor with ankylosing spondylitis or in good health (not recorded which).

The DNA for the CDR3 is TGTGCCAGCAGCCCGGACCCCAGCTCCTACGAGCAGTACTTC. Translation: CASSPDPSSYEQYF. The chain carries TRBV7-9 and TRBJ2-7; D is unclear. This CDR3 comprises 14 residues. CDR1 is SEHNR, CDR2 FQNEAQ, per germline (reference sequence). V was clipped by 5 bases and J by 0 bases, with 11 bases between them.